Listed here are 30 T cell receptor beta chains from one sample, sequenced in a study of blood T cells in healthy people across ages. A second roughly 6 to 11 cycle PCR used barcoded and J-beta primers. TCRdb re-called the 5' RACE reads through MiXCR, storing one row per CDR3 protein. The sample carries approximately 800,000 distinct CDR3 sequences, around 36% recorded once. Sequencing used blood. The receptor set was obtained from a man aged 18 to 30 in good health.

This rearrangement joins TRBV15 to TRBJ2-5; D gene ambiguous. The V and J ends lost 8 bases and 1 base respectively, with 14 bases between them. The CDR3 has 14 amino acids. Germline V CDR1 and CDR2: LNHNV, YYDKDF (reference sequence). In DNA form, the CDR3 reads TGTGCCACCGCTTCCTTCGATTCCCAAGAGACCCAGTACTTC. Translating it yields CATASFDSQETQYF.

The CDR3 bases are TGCAGCGTTGAAGCGTTGGTTCGAAGCTCCTACAATGAGCAGTACTTC. It specifies CSVEALVRSSYNEQYF. This chain joins TRBV29-1 and TRBJ2-5, with D hard to call. V shed 1 base and J shed 11 bases, with 26 bases lying between them. The CDR3 covers 16 residues. CDR1 and CDR2 (germline): SQVTM, ANQGSEA.

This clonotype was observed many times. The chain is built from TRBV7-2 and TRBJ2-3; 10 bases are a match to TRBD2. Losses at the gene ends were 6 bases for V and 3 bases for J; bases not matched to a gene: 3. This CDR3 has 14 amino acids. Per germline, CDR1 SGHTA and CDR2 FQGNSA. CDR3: CASSLGLATDTQYF. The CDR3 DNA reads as TGTGCCAGCAGTTTGGGACTAGCGACAGATACGCAGTATTTT.

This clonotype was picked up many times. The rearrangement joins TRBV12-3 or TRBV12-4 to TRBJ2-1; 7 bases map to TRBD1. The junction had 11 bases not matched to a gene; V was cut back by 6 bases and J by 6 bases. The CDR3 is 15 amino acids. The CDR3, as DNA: TGTGCCAGCAGCCCCTCCGGGACAGTCGCCAATGAGCAGTTCTTC. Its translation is CASSPSGTVANEQFF.

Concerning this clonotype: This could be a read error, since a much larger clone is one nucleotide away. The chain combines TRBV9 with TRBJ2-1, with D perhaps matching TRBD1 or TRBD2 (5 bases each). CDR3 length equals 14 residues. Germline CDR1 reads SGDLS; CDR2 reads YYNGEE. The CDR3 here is CVSSVEGRSNEQFF. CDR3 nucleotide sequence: TGTGTCAGCAGCGTAGAGGGGAGATCCAATGAGCAGTTCTTC.

CDR3 DNA: TGCAGTGCTTCGACAGGGATGGGAAATGGCTACACCTTC. Amino acids: CSASTGMGNGYTF. The gene calls are TRBV20-1 and TRBJ1-2; 7 bases match TRBD1. Germline CDR1 reads DFQATT; CDR2 reads SNEGSKA (reference sequence). This CDR3 comprises 13 residues. V lost 5 bases and J lost 6; bases outside the gene matches: 9.

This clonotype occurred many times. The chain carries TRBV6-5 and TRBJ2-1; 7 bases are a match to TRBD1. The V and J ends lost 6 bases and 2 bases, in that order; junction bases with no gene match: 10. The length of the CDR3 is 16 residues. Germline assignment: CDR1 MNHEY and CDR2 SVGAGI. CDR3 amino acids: CASRAITGQPYNEQFF. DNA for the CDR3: TGTGCCAGCAGAGCCATCACGGGACAGCCCTACAATGAGCAGTTCTTC.

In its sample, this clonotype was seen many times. CDR3 loop: CASSQGAGLFSYNEQFF. Written as DNA, the CDR3 is TGCGCCAGCAGCCAAGGGGCGGGACTATTCTCCTACAATGAGCAGTTCTTC. V is TRBV4-3 and J is TRBJ2-1, with 7 bases identical to TRBD2. The CDR3 loop spans 17 amino acids. CDR1 is LGHNA and CDR2 is YSLEER in the germline V gene. J was trimmed by 0 bases and V by 1 base; bases with no gene match: 6.

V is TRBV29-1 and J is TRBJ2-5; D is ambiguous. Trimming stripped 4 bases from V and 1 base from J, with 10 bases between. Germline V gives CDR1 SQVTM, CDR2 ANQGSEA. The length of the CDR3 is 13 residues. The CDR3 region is CSVVPQAQETQYF. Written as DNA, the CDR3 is TGCAGCGTTGTTCCGCAGGCCCAAGAGACCCAGTACTTC.

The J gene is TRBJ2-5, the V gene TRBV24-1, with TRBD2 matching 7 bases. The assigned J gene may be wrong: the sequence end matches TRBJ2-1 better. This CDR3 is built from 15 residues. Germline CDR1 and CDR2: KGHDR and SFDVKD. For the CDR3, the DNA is TGTGCCACCAGTGATGAGCGGGACCCTCAAGAGACCCAGTTCTTC. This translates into CATSDERDPQETQFF.

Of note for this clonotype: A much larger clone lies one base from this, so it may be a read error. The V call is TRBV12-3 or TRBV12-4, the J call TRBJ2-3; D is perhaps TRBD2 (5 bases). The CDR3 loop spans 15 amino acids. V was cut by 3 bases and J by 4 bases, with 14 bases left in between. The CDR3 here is CASSLSGSVADTQYF. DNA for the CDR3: TGTGCCAGCAGTTTGAGCGGATCCGTGGCAGATACGCAGTATTTT.

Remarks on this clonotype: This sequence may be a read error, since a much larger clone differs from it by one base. The CDR3 DNA is TGTGCCAGCAGCCCCCCCGGGACAGCAAAGCAGTACTTC. Translation: CASSPPGTAKQYF. V usage is TRBV4-2 and J usage is TRBJ2-7; 7 nucleotides match TRBD1. This CDR3 spans 13 amino acids. Unmatched junction bases numbered 8, after V lost 4 bases and J lost 8 bases. Germline V gene data show CDR1 as LGHNA and CDR2 as YNFKEQ.

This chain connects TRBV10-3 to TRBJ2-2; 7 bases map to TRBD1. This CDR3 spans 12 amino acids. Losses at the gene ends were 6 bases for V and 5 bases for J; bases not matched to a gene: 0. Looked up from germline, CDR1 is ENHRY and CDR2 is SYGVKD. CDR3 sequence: CAIRQGTGELFF. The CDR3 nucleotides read TGTGCCATCAGACAGGGGACCGGGGAGCTGTTTTTT.

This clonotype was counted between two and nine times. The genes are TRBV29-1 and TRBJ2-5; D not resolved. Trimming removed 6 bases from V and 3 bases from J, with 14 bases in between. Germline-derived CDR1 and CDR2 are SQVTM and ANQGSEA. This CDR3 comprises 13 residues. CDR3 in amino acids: CSVTGLQEETQYF. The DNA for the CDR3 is TGCAGCGTAACCGGGCTCCAAGAAGAGACCCAGTACTTC. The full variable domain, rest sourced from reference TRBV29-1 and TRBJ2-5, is SAVISQKPSRDICQRGTSLTIQCQVDSQVTMMFWYRQQPGQSLTLIATANQGSEATYESGFVIDKFPISRPNLTFSTLTVSNMSPEDSSIYLCSVTGLQEETQYFGPGTRLLVL.

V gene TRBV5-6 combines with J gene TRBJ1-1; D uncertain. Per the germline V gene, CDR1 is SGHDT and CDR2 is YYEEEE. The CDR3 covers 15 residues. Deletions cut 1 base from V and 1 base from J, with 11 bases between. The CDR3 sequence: CASSLSPRGNTEAFF. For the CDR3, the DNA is TGTGCCAGCAGCTTGTCTCCCCGGGGGAACACTGAAGCTTTCTTT.

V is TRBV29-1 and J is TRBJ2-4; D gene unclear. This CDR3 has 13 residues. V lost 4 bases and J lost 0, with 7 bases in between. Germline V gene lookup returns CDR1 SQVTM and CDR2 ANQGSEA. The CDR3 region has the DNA TGCAGCGTTGCCCCAGTAGCCAAAAACATTCAGTACTTC. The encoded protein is CSVAPVAKNIQYF.

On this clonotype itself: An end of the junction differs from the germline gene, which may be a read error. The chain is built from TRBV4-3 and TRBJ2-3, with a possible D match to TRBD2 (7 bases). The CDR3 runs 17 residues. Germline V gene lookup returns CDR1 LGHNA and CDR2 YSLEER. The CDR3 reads CARSQDWGGLSTDTQYF. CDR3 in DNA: TGCGCCCGCAGCCAAGACTGGGGGGGGCTAAGCACAGATACGCAGTATTTT.

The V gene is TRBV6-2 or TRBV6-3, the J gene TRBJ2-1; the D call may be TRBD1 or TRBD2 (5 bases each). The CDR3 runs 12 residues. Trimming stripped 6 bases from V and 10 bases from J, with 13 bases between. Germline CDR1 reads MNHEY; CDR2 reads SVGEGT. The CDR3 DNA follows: TGTGCCAGCAGAGACTACGACAGAGAGCAGTTCTTC. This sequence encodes CASRDYDREQFF.

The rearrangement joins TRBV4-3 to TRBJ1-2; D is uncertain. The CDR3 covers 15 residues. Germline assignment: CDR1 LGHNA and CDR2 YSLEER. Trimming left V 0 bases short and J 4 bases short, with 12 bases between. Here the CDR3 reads CASSQDSNSPYGYTF. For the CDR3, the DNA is TGCGCCAGCAGCCAAGACTCAAACTCGCCCTATGGCTACACCTTC.

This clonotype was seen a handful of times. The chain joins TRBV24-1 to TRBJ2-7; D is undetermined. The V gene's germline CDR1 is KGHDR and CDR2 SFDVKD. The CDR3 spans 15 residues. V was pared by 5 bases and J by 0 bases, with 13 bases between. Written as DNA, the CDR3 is TGTGCCACCAGTGGCGGAGACGGGCCCTCCTACGAGCAGTACTTC. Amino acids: CATSGGDGPSYEQYF.

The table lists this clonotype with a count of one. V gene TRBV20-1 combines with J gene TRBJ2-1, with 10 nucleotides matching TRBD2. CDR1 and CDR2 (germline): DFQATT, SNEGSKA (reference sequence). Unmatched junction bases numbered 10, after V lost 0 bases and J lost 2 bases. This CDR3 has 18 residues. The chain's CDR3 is CSARDRSSGGITYNEQFF. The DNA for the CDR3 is TGCAGTGCTAGAGATCGGTCTAGCGGGGGTATCACCTACAATGAGCAGTTCTTC.

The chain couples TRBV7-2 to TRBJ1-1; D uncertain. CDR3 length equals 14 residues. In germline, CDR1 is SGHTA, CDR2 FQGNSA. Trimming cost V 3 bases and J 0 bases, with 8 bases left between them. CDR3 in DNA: TGTGCCAGCAGCTTTGCAGGACTGAACACTGAAGCTTTCTTT. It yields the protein CASSFAGLNTEAFF.

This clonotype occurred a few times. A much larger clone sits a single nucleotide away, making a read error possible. CDR3 bases: TGTGCCAGCAGTGGGGGGGGACGGAGTGAAGCTTTCTTT. Residues: CASSGGGRSEAFF. This chain links TRBV12-3 or TRBV12-4 with TRBJ1-1; D is possibly TRBD1 (5 bases). Trimming stripped 5 bases from V and 7 bases from J, with 14 bases between. The CDR3 has 13 amino acids.

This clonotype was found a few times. The CDR3: CASSQAAVAYNEQYF. For the CDR3, the DNA is TGCGCCAGCAGCCAAGCCGCCGTGGCCTACAATGAGCAGTACTTC. V is TRBV4-1 and J is TRBJ2-7; D is unresolved. The CDR3 sequence is 15 residues long. Germline V gene data show CDR1 as MGHRA and CDR2 as YSYEKL. Trimming stripped 1 base from V and 7 bases from J, with 17 bases between.

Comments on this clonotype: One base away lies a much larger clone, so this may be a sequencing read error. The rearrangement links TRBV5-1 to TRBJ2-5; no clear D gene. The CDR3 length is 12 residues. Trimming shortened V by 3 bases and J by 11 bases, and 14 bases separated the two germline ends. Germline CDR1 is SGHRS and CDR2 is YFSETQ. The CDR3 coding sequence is TGCGCCAGCAGCTGGTCCGGCAATGAGCAGTACTTC. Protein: CASSWSGNEQYF.

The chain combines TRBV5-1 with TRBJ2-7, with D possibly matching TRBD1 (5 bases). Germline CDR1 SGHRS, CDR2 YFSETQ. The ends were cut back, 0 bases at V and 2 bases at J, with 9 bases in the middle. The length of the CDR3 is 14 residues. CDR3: CASSLADSTYEQYF. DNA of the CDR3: TGCGCCAGCAGCTTGGCCGACAGTACCTACGAGCAGTACTTC. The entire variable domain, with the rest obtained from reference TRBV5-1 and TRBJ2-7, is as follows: KAGVTQTPRYLIKTRGQQVTLSCSPISGHRSVSWYQQTPGQGLQFLFEYFSETQRNKGNFPGRFSGRQFSNSRSEMNVSTLELGDSALYLCASSLADSTYEQYFGPGTRLTVT.

The CDR3 coding sequence is TGTGCCAGCAGTTCAGTCAGACCGAACACCGGGGAGCTGTTTTTT. Translating gives CASSSVRPNTGELFF. The V gene is TRBV12-3 or TRBV12-4, the J gene TRBJ2-2; unclear D gene. The CDR3 covers 15 residues. Trimming left V 4 bases short and J 0 bases short, with 9 bases between.

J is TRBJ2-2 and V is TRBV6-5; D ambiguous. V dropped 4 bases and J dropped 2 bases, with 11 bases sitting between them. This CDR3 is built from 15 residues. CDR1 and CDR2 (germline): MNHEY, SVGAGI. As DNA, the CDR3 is TGTGCCAGCAGTTTAGAAATCATTAACACCGGGGAGCTGTTTTTT. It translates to CASSLEIINTGELFF.

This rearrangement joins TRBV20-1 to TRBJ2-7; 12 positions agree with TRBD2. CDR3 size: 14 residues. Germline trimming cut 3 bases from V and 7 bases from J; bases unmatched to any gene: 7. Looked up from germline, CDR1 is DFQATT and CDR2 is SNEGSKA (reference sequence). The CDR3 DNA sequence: TGCAGTGCTAGCCCCGGGACTAGCGGGCAGGAGCAGTACTTC. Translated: CSASPGTSGQEQYF.

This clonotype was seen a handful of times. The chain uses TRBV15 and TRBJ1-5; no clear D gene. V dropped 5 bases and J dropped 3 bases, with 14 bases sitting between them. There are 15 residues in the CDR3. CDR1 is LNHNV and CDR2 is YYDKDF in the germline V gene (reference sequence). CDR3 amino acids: CATSASRAFNQPQHF. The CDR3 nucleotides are TGTGCCACCAGCGCCAGCCGGGCTTTCAATCAGCCCCAGCATTTT.